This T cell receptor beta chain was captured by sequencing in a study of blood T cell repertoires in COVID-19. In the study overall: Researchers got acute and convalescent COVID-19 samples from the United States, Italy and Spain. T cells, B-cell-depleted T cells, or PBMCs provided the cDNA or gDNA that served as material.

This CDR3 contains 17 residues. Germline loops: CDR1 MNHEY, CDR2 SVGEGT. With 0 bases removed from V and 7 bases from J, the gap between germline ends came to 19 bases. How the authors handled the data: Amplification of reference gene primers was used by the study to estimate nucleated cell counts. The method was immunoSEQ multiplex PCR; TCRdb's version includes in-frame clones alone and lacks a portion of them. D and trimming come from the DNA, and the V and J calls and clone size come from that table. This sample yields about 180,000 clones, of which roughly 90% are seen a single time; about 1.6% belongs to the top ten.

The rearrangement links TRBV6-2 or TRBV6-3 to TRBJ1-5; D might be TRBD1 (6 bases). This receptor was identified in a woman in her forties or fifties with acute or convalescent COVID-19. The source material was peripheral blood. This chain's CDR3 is CASSYSQLNREGQPQHF. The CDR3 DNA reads TGTGCCAGCAGTTACTCCCAACTAAACAGGGAGGGACAGCCCCAGCATTTT.